The 5 T cell receptor beta chains below all came from one sample that was sequenced in a study of blood T cell repertoires in COVID-19 (TCRdb year 2020). Receptors were amplified or captured by the immunoSEQ multiplex PCR assay. This is the immuneACCESS table as TCRdb keeps it, with only in-frame sequences that have V and J called. A part of the clones is gone; compared with another copy, unresolved V genes explain less than half, and the rest is unexplained. Across this sample there are 470,000 or so clones, with approximately 90% seen only once. Over 4% of the sample lies in the top ten. The sample comprised peripheral blood. The receptors were sampled from a woman aged 25 to 39 with acute or convalescent COVID-19.

V is TRBV14 and J is TRBJ2-3; tentative D call: TRBD1 (6 bases). CDR1 is SGHDN and CDR2 is FVKESK in the germline V gene. V lost 4 bases and J lost 5, with 16 bases in between. This CDR3 contains 15 residues. CDR3 loop: CASSPGTWGQDTQYF. The CDR3 bases are TGTGCCAGCAGCCCCGGTACATGGGGACAAGATACGCAGTATTTT.

V gene TRBV4-1 combines with J gene TRBJ1-2, with D hard to call. Germline-derived CDR1 and CDR2 are MGHRA and YSYEKL. CDR3 size: 16 residues. V lost 1 base, J lost 4 bases, and 16 bases lay in between. CDR3 in DNA: TGCGCCAGCAGCCAAGGAAATGCAGACTACTCCTATGGCTACACCTTC. Its translation is CASSQGNADYSYGYTF.

This rearrangement joins TRBV3-1 (or the pseudogene TRBV3-2) to TRBJ1-2; 7 bases map to TRBD1. The CDR3 consists of 16 residues. Trimming cost V 2 bases and J 1 base; bases outside gene matches: 7. Germline CDR1 LGHDT, CDR2 YNNKEL (reference sequence). The CDR3 nucleotides read TGTGCCAGCAGCCAACCGGGACAGTCTTTTAACTATGGCTACACCTTC. Residues: CASSQPGQSFNYGYTF.

The rearrangement joins TRBV10-3 to TRBJ1-2; 10 nucleotides agree with TRBD1. Looked up from germline, CDR1 is ENHRY and CDR2 is SYGVKD. This CDR3 comprises 14 residues. Trimming at V came to 7 bases and at J to 8 bases, leaving 10 bases not matched to a gene. CDR3 residues: CAINGGQGGKGYTF. In DNA form, the CDR3 reads TGTGCCATCAATGGCGGACAGGGGGGAAAGGGCTACACCTTC.

A few counts support this clone. The chain is built from TRBV28 and TRBJ1-1, with 9 nucleotides matching TRBD1. Germline loops: CDR1 MDHEN, CDR2 SYDVKM. The CDR3 extends over 13 amino acids. V gave up 6 bases and J gave up 4 bases; unmatched junction bases: 3. The CDR3, as DNA: TGTGCCAGCAGGGGGACAGGGATCACTGAAGCTTTCTTT. Translation gives CASRGTGITEAFF.